This entry concerns a single TCR beta chain. A read error may account for a junction end that differs from germline. TCRdb re-called the RT-PCR reads with MiXCR, one entry per CDR3 protein. The table shows almost 700,000 distinct CDR3 sequences, with around 14% occurring only once. The germline CDR1 and CDR2 sequences are DFQATT and SNEGSKA (reference sequence). CDR3 length equals 17 residues. This receptor was taken from a female donor in good health, serving as a healthy control. V gene TRBV20-1 combines with J gene TRBJ1-2, with a weak D call TRBD1 (6 bases). What was sequenced was memory CD4+ T cells from blood. The CDR3 sequence is CSDRLTGTLRVEYGYTF. In nucleotides, the CDR3 is TGCAGTGATAGACTTACAGGGACTCTCAGGGTGGAGTATGGCTACACCTTC.